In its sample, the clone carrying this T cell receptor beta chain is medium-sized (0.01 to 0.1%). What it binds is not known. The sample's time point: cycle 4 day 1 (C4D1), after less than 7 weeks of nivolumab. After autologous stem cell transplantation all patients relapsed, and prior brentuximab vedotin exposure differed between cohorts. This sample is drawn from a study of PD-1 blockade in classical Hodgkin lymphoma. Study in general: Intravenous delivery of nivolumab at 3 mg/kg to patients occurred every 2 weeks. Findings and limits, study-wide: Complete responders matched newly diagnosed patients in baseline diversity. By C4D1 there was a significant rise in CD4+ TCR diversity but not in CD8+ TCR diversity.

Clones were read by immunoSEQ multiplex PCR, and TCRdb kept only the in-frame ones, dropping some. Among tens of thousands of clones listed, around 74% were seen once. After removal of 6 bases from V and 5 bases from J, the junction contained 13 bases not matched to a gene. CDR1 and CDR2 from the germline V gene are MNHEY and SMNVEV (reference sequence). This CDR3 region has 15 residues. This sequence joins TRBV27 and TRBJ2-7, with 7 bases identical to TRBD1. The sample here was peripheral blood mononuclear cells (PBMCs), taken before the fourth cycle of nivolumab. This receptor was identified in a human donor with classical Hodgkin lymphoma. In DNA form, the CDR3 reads TGTGCCAGCAGCAGAGGGGACCCAGGGGGAAACGAGCAGTACTTC. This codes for CASSRGDPGGNEQYF.